What follows is one TCR beta chain and its context. The entry originates in a study of blood T cell repertoires in COVID-19. About the research overall: COVID-19 samples, acute and convalescent, were from the United States, Italy and Spain. From T cells, B-cell-depleted T cells, or PBMCs came the material, which was cDNA or gDNA.

Source study methods: Scientists estimated how many nucleated cells there were by amplifying reference gene primers. The repertoire was sequenced with immunoSEQ multiplex PCR; TCRdb's copy has only in-frame clones and lacks some. V, J and clone size are those of that table, while D and trimming were read from the DNA. The sample lists about 87,000 clones, around 87% occurring once. Sequencing used peripheral blood. The origin of this receptor is a man aged 35 to 55 with acute or convalescent COVID-19.

CDR3 protein: CASSLAASGRLGETQYF. The CDR3 coding sequence is TGTGCCAGCAGCTTAGCTGCTAGCGGGAGATTAGGAGAGACCCAGTACTTC. The chain has TRBV13 and TRBJ2-5; TRBD2 aligns across 10 bases. The CDR3 has 17 amino acids. The germline V gene encodes CDR1 PRHDT and CDR2 FYEKMQ (reference sequence). V gave up 1 base and J gave up 4 bases; unmatched junction bases: 9.